This entry features one TCR beta chain sequence. The target antigen is unknown. Germline CDR1 and CDR2: SGHVS and FNYEAQ. The CDR3 is made up of 16 amino acids. V shed 5 bases, J shed 5 bases, and the junction held 13 bases outside the gene matches. From the multiplex PCR reads, TCRdb called clonotypes with MiXCR, one entry per CDR3 protein. Here the sample spans about 230,000 distinct CDR3 sequences, 32% being singletons. Samples came from axillary lymph nodes draining the breast cancer. The record originates from a study of breast tumors, draining lymph nodes, adjacent tissues. Broader study findings: Luminal-like breast cancer showed significantly higher tumor–nontumor repertoire similarity than basal-like. That most tumor T cells come from lymph nodes remained unproven.

This receptor was obtained from a female donor with breast cancer. Some clones in this sample may be carry-over from other donors' samples. V is TRBV7-6 and J is TRBJ2-5; 8 bases are shared with TRBD2. Sequencing input: axillary lymph node tissue. CDR3 bases: TGTGCCAGCAGCCCTTGGGGGAGCGGGAGTACCGAGACCCAGTACTTC. This codes for CASSPWGSGSTETQYF.